This section outlines one TCR beta chain sequence together with its context. The data were taken from a study of Graves' ophthalmopathy and Graves' hyperthyroidism. RNA transcripts provided the template for amplifying TCR beta CDR3 regions. Scientists carried out first-round RT-PCR using HTBI primers and then a second-round multiplex PCR. TCRdb redid the calling of the multiplex PCR reads with MiXCR, one entry per CDR3 protein. The sample lists approximately 1.2 million distinct CDR3 sequences; less than 45% were seen once. The origin of this receptor is an adult man with Graves' hyperthyroidism. Sequencing was done on a sample of peripheral blood or thyroid tissue (not recorded which).

The CDR3 DNA follows: TGTGCCAGCAGTCCCTGGGACAGAGGGGAGAAGGGCTACACCTTC. Translation gives CASSPWDRGEKGYTF. This chain joins TRBV27 and TRBJ1-2; 7 bases agree with TRBD1. The CDR3 sequence is 15 residues long. Germline lookup yields CDR1 MNHEY and CDR2 SMNVEV (reference sequence). V trimming: 5 bases; J trimming: 8 bases; junction bases outside the gene matches: 14.